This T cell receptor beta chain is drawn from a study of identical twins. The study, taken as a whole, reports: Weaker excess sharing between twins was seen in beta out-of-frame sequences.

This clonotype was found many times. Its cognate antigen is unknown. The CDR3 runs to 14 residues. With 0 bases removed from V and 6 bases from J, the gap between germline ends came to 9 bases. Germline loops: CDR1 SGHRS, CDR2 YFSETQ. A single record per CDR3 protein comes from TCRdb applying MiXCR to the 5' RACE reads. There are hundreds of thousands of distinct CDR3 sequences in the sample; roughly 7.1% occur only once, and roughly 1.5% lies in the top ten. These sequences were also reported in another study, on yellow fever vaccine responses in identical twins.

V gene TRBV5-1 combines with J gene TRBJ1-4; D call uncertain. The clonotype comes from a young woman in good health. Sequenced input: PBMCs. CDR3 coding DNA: TGCGCCAGCAGCTTGGGCGCCGGAGATGAAAAACTGTTTTTT. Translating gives CASSLGAGDEKLFF.